The 8 T cell receptor beta chains in this list originate from one sample, sequenced in a study of identical twins. TCRdb called the 5' RACE reads again in MiXCR, with one record for every CDR3 protein. The sample gives 540,000 or so distinct CDR3 sequences, about 22% of which show up once; approximately 0.52% is in the top ten. The same data also went into a second study, on yellow fever vaccine responses in identical twins.

Sequencing was done on a sample of CD4+ T cells sorted from blood. Receptors were obtained from a woman aged 18-29 years in good health.

The genes are TRBV11-3 and TRBJ2-1, with 14 positions matching TRBD2. From germline, CDR1 is SGHNT and CDR2 YENEEA. The CDR3 is 15 residues long. J gave up 8 bases and V 5 bases, and 5 bases lay outside the gene matches. CDR3 residues: CASSDPGLAGDEQFF. The CDR3 DNA is TGTGCCAGCAGCGACCCGGGACTAGCGGGAGATGAGCAGTTCTTC.

Here the CDR3 DNA reads TGTGCCAGCAGCACTATTCAGGGGGCCACCGGGGAGCTGTTTTTT. This gives the protein CASSTIQGATGELFF. This chain uses TRBV5-5 with TRBJ2-2; 8 nucleotides align to TRBD1. Unmatched junction bases numbered 6, after V lost 4 bases and J lost 4 bases. The CDR3 has 15 residues. Germline V lookup: CDR1 SGHKS, CDR2 YYEKEE (reference sequence).

The chain combines TRBV18 with TRBJ1-1; D perhaps matches TRBD1 (5 bases). There are 14 residues in the CDR3. Germline values: CDR1 KGHSH, CDR2 LQKENI. Trimming took 3 bases from V and 7 from J, leaving 15 bases between them. CDR3 nucleotides: TGTGCCAGCTCACCGGCAGGGTTGGATGGTGAAGCTTTCTTT. Translating gives CASSPAGLDGEAFF.

This clonotype has only a few counts. V is TRBV20-1 and J is TRBJ2-3, with D unclear. The V and J ends lost 0 bases and 3 bases respectively, with 4 bases between them. This CDR3 contains 12 residues. The germline V gene encodes CDR1 DFQATT and CDR2 SNEGSKA (reference sequence). The CDR3 bases are TGCAGTGCTAGAGAAGAGACAGATACGCAGTATTTT. It specifies CSAREETDTQYF.

The chain employs TRBV29-1 and TRBJ2-2; tentatively, D is TRBD2 (6 bases). The CDR3 is 14 amino acids. The germline V gene encodes CDR1 SQVTM and CDR2 ANQGSEA. Deletions cut 4 bases from V and 4 bases from J, with 13 bases between. This CDR3 is CSVGAGSGTGELFF. In DNA, the CDR3 is TGCAGCGTTGGTGCGGGGTCGGGCACCGGGGAGCTGTTTTTT.

This clonotype was seen a few times. The chain carries TRBV14 and TRBJ2-1; no definite D call. The CDR3 contains 15 residues. Germline V gene data show CDR1 as SGHDN and CDR2 as FVKESK. With 4 bases removed from V and 9 bases from J, the gap between germline ends came to 19 bases. This chain's CDR3 is CASSLELGPLGEQFF. The CDR3 nucleotides are TGTGCCAGCAGCCTAGAGTTGGGCCCCCTCGGTGAGCAGTTCTTC.

This clonotype was seen ten or more times. An end of the junction does not agree with germline; a read error may underlie this. The CDR3 loop reads CASSRGEETQYF. CDR3 bases: TGTGCCAGCAGCCGAGGGGAAGAGACCCAGTACTTC. This chain joins TRBV5-1 and TRBJ2-5; D may match TRBD1 or TRBD2 (5 bases each). This CDR3 has 12 residues. Germline values: CDR1 SGHRS, CDR2 YFSETQ.

The CDR3 loop is CASEGQTNEKLFF. The DNA for the CDR3 is TGTGCCAGCGAAGGTCAGACTAATGAAAAACTGTTTTTT. V and J are TRBV3-1 and TRBJ1-4; unclear D gene. Trimming stripped 8 bases from V and 2 bases from J, with 9 bases between. The CDR3 is 13 residues long. CDR1 and CDR2 from the germline V gene are LGHDT and YNNKEL (reference sequence). The full variable domain, rest sourced from reference TRBV3-1 and TRBJ1-4, is DTAVSQTPKYLVTQMGNDKSIKCEQNLGHDTMYWYKQDSKKFLKIMFSYNNKELIINETVPNRFSPKSPDKAHLNLHINSLELGDSAVYFCASEGQTNEKLFFGSGTQLSVL.